The TCR beta chain described here comes from a study of T cells in Graves' hyperthyroidism and ophthalmopathy. This CDR3 comprises 13 residues. Germline CDR1 is SGHTA and CDR2 is FQGTGA. With 4 bases removed from V and 4 bases from J, the gap between germline ends came to 10 bases. A NOSPECS grade of at least 4, a Clinical Activity Score of at least 3 and duration under 3 months were recorded in ophthalmopathy patients. Uncontrolled infections, other autoimmune diseases, pregnancy or lactation led to exclusion of patients. The study's findings and limits: Most thyroid clonotypes expanded above 0.001 appeared in blood too.

TCR beta CDR3 sequences were amplified from RNA transcripts. RT-PCR in the first round (using the HTBI primer set) targeted the TCR CDR3. Using its own MiXCR run on the multiplex PCR reads, TCRdb lists one record per CDR3 protein. The profile covers 640,000 or so distinct CDR3 sequences, with 14% appearing a single time and roughly 6.9% taken by the ten largest. At least ten counts were recorded for this clonotype. The antigen is not known. The clonotype comes from a woman younger than 35 with Graves' ophthalmopathy. Sequencing input: blood. The chain uses TRBV7-3 and TRBJ2-5, with D uncertain. DNA of the CDR3: TGTGCCAGCAGCTCCCAGGCACGAGAGACCCAGTACTTC. Protein: CASSSQARETQYF.